The next 21 T cell receptor beta chains were all read from a single sample in a study of control samples from healthy donors and cancer patients. Clones were read by immunoSEQ multiplex PCR, and TCRdb kept only the in-frame ones, dropping some. The sample comprises approximately 160,000 clones, 85% to 95% of which are singletons, and roughly 4.3% rests with the top ten. What was sequenced was blood. These receptors originate from a woman aged 55-69 years in good health.

This chain uses TRBV30 with TRBJ2-7; 11 nucleotides agree with TRBD1. The CDR3 consists of 14 residues. Germline V gives CDR1 GTSNPN, CDR2 SVGIG (reference sequence). V was pared by 5 bases and J by 0 bases, with 3 bases of the junction left unmatched. In DNA form, the CDR3 reads TGTGCCTGGGGACAGGGGGCTGGCTCCTACGAGCAGTACTTC. Translated, it gives CAWGQGAGSYEQYF.

This chain joins TRBV10-1 and TRBJ1-5; a possible D gene is TRBD1 (6 bases). CDR3 size: 18 residues. CDR1 is WNHNN, CDR2 SYGVQD, per germline (reference sequence). Trimming took 8 bases from V and 0 from J, leaving 23 bases between them. The CDR3 DNA reads as TGCGCCAGCCCCTTCTTCGGAGGAGGGACAAATAGCAATCAGCCCCAGCATTTT. Protein sequence: CASPFFGGGTNSNQPQHF.

V gene TRBV20-1 combines with J gene TRBJ2-2; 9 bases match TRBD1. There are 14 residues in the CDR3. J was trimmed by 6 bases and V by 3 bases; bases with no gene match: 5. CDR1 and CDR2 (germline): DFQATT, SNEGSKA (reference sequence). The CDR3 is CSASPGQGSGELFF. Written as DNA, the CDR3 is TGCAGTGCTAGTCCGGGACAGGGTTCCGGGGAGCTGTTTTTT.

The V and J genes are TRBV10-1 and TRBJ1-1; possible D gene TRBD1, 6 bases. CDR3 size: 11 residues. V shed 6 bases and J shed 8 bases, with 10 bases lying between them. Germline V gene lookup returns CDR1 WNHNN and CDR2 SYGVQD (reference sequence). In DNA, the CDR3 is TGCGCCAGCAGAGAAGGGGGGGAAGCTTTCTTT. This codes for CASREGGEAFF.

The rearrangement joins TRBV18 to TRBJ2-1; maybe TRBD2 (6 bases). From germline, CDR1 is KGHSH and CDR2 LQKENI. V shed 6 bases and J shed 0 bases, with 15 bases lying between them. The CDR3 length is 16 residues. The CDR3 region has the DNA TGTGCCAGCTCCCCGGGCGGGGTCAGCTCCTACAATGAGCAGTTCTTC. This gives the protein CASSPGGVSSYNEQFF.

The chain employs TRBV25-1 and TRBJ2-5; D tentatively fits TRBD1 or TRBD2 (5 bases each). CDR1 is MGHDK, CDR2 SYGVNS, per germline. Trimming shortened V by 8 bases and J by 1 base, and 14 bases separated the two germline ends. This CDR3 contains 14 residues. CDR3 in amino acids: CASGLGGVQETQYF. Here the CDR3 DNA reads TGTGCCAGCGGGCTTGGGGGAGTCCAAGAGACCCAGTACTTC.

The chain is built from TRBV2 and TRBJ2-7, with a possible D match to TRBD1 (5 bases). Germline V lookup: CDR1 SNHLY, CDR2 FYNNEI. V lost 11 bases and J lost 2, with 16 bases in between. The CDR3 extends over 13 amino acids. The CDR3 reads CACLRGETYEQYF. Written as DNA, the CDR3 is TGTGCCTGCCTTAGGGGCGAGACCTACGAGCAGTACTTC.

The CDR3 here is CASSQAGTGNTEAFF. In DNA form, the CDR3 reads TGCGCCAGCAGCCAGGCCGGGACAGGGAACACTGAAGCTTTCTTT. This sequence joins TRBV4-1 and TRBJ1-1; the match to TRBD1 covers 8 bases. V lost 3 bases, J lost 1 base, and 4 bases stayed unmatched. Germline-derived CDR1 and CDR2 are MGHRA and YSYEKL. The CDR3 has 15 amino acids.

The V call is TRBV6-5, the J call TRBJ1-3, with 8 bases matching TRBD1. Trimming cost V 5 bases and J 8 bases; bases outside gene matches: 5. The CDR3 is 13 residues long. Germline values: CDR1 MNHEY, CDR2 SVGAGI. CDR3 in DNA: TGTGCCAGCAGTCGACAGGGGAAGGACACCATATATTTT. This gives the protein CASSRQGKDTIYF.

The chain is built from TRBV3-1 (or the pseudogene TRBV3-2) and TRBJ1-4, with TRBD1 identical over 10 bases. The CDR3 is 16 amino acids. The germline CDR1 and CDR2 sequences are LGHDT and YNNKEL (reference sequence). V gave up 1 base and J gave up 4 bases; unmatched junction bases: 3. In DNA, the CDR3 is TGTGCCAGCAGCCAAGGGGGGACAGGGGTTAATGAAAAACTGTTTTTT. This encodes CASSQGGTGVNEKLFF.

The genes are TRBV19 and TRBJ1-4, with D unresolved. Germline CDR1 is LNHDA and CDR2 is SQIVND (reference sequence). V was shortened by 6 bases and J by 10 bases, with 12 bases between the two germline ends. This CDR3 region has 12 residues. CDR3 residues: CASSMGFGKLFF. The CDR3, as DNA: TGTGCCAGTAGCATGGGGTTTGGAAAACTGTTTTTT.

The rearrangement links TRBV10-1 to TRBJ1-2; D is ambiguous. This CDR3 spans 13 amino acids. Germline loops: CDR1 WNHNN, CDR2 SYGVQD (reference sequence). The V end lost 0 bases, the J end lost 6 bases, and 8 bases lay between the germline ends. The DNA of the CDR3 is TGCGCCAGCAGTGAGTCAGCGGCGGATGGCTACACCTTC. It specifies CASSESAADGYTF.

The chain carries TRBV18 and TRBJ1-3, with 7 nucleotides matching TRBD1. V lost 7 bases to trimming and J lost 4 bases; unmatched junction nucleotides: 4. Germline loops: CDR1 KGHSH, CDR2 LQKENI. This CDR3 spans 13 amino acids. The CDR3 nucleotides are TGTGCCAGCTGCCCGGGACAGGGAAACACCATATATTTT. Translated, it gives CASCPGQGNTIYF.

The chain has TRBV19 and TRBJ1-5; 8 positions agree with TRBD1. The J segment lost 3 bases and the V segment lost 4 bases, leaving 5 bases of the junction unmatched. Looked up from germline, CDR1 is LNHDA and CDR2 is SQIVND (reference sequence). CDR3 length: 15 amino acids. This CDR3 reads CASSKTGDVNQPQHF. CDR3 DNA sequence: TGTGCCAGTAGTAAGACAGGGGACGTCAATCAGCCCCAGCATTTT.

The chain couples TRBV2 to TRBJ2-5; 8 bases align to TRBD1. Per germline, CDR1 SNHLY and CDR2 FYNNEI. Losses at the gene ends were 7 bases for V and 5 bases for J; bases not matched to a gene: 9. The CDR3 contains 14 residues. The CDR3 protein is CASTAIRTGETQYF. CDR3 sequence (DNA): TGTGCCAGCACTGCAATTAGGACAGGGGAGACCCAGTACTTC.

The V and J genes are TRBV7-8 and TRBJ1-1; 7 bases align to TRBD1. The CDR3 is made up of 16 amino acids. V gave up 5 bases and J gave up 4 bases; unmatched junction bases: 13. Germline CDR1 SGHVS, CDR2 FQNEAQ. CDR3 region: CASSPLGGEGATEAFF. CDR3 nucleotide sequence: TGTGCCAGCAGCCCCCTGGGGGGTGAGGGGGCCACTGAAGCTTTCTTT. The full variable domain, with the rest looked up from reference TRBV7-8 and TRBJ1-1, is GAGVSQSPRYKVAKRGQDVALRCDPISGHVSLFWYQQALGQGPEFLTYFQNEAQLDKSGLPSDRFFAERPEGSVSTLKIQRTQQEDSAVYLCASSPLGGEGATEAFFGQGTRLTVV.

This chain uses TRBV10-3 with TRBJ1-4; a weak D match, TRBD1 (5 bases). Trimming took 5 bases from V and 4 from J, leaving 8 bases between them. The CDR3 loop spans 13 amino acids. Germline loops: CDR1 ENHRY, CDR2 SYGVKD. The chain's CDR3 is CAISTTDNEKLFF. The CDR3 nucleotides are TGTGCCATCAGTACGACAGATAATGAAAAACTGTTTTTT.

This clone was observed a single time. The V gene is TRBV11-2, the J gene TRBJ1-2; a weak D match, TRBD1 (6 bases). Trimming took 4 bases from V and 2 from J, leaving 17 bases between them. There are 16 residues in the CDR3. Per germline, CDR1 SGHAT and CDR2 FQNNGV. Here the CDR3 reads CASSSLQGFVNYGYTF. The CDR3 region has the DNA TGTGCCAGCAGCTCACTACAGGGCTTCGTGAACTATGGCTACACCTTC.

V gene TRBV3-1 (or the pseudogene TRBV3-2) combines with J gene TRBJ2-7; 7 positions match TRBD2. V lost 1 base, J lost 9 bases, and 12 bases stayed unmatched. There are 15 residues in the CDR3. The germline V gene has CDR1 LGHDT and CDR2 YNNKEL (reference sequence). The CDR3 loop reads CASSQAAAGSFLQYF. CDR3 bases: TGTGCCAGCAGCCAAGCTGCAGCGGGGTCGTTTTTGCAGTACTTC.

The rearrangement links TRBV3-1 (or the pseudogene TRBV3-2) to TRBJ1-1; no firm D call. Germline values: CDR1 LGHDT, CDR2 YNNKEL (reference sequence). The CDR3 length is 14 residues. V was clipped by 0 bases and J by 10 bases, with 15 bases between them. CDR3 amino acids: CASSQEDGNRGAFF. The CDR3 nucleotides read TGTGCCAGCAGCCAAGAGGACGGGAATCGGGGAGCTTTCTTT.

The gene calls are TRBV7-9 and TRBJ1-2; possible D gene TRBD1, 6 bases. The germline V gene encodes CDR1 SEHNR and CDR2 FQNEAQ (reference sequence). The CDR3 totals 14 residues. The V and J ends lost 5 bases and 8 bases respectively, with 18 bases between them. The CDR3 here is CASSPPTGTGGYTF. The CDR3 DNA follows: TGTGCCAGCAGCCCACCTACAGGGACGGGAGGCTACACCTTC.